This T cell receptor (beta chain) was sequenced in a study of CD8+ T cells in alopecia areata. The sample's treatment: oral pan-JAK inhibitor, 5-10 mg twice daily. Cell sorting was applied to PBMCs, and CD4+ and CD8+ T cells were collected. Sequencing relied on a cDNA template that was reverse transcribed from extracted RNA. Produced via immunoSEQ multiplex PCR; TCRdb's table is partial and in-frame only. Among approximately 180,000 clones listed, roughly 50% were seen once. The sample consisted of CD8+ T cells sorted from blood, taken at week 24, from a patient treated with tofacitinib. This sequence was found in a human donor with alopecia areata.

CDR3 sequence: CSVETQGRGTEAFF. The CDR3 region has the DNA TGCAGCGTAGAAACTCAGGGCCGTGGCACTGAAGCTTTCTTT. This sequence joins TRBV29-1 and TRBJ1-1; the D gene is possibly TRBD1 (5 bases). V gave up 6 bases and J gave up 4 bases, with 18 bases separating them. The CDR3 is made up of 14 amino acids. CDR1 is SQVTM, CDR2 ANQGSEA, per germline.